The 30 T cell receptor beta chains below were found in one sample sequenced in a study of T cells in Graves' hyperthyroidism and ophthalmopathy. The investigators amplified TCR beta CDR3 regions from RNA transcripts. Primed by the HTBI set, a first-round RT-PCR was run on the TCR CDR3. MiXCR, applied by TCRdb to the multiplex PCR reads, yields one record per CDR3 protein. The sample gives under 400,000 distinct CDR3 sequences, roughly 15% of which show up once; about 21% is in the top ten. Sequenced sample: blood. Receptors originate from an older woman with Graves' ophthalmopathy.

This clonotype has only a few counts. CDR3: CASQQETEAFF. The CDR3 DNA reads as TGTGCCAGCCAACAGGAGACTGAAGCTTTCTTT. The J gene is TRBJ1-1, the V gene TRBV6-1, with a tentative D call TRBD1 (5 bases). V lost 8 bases and J lost 5, with 9 bases in between. The germline V gene has CDR1 MNHNS and CDR2 SASEGT. This CDR3 region has 11 residues.

This clonotype was recorded at least ten times. The chain combines TRBV12-3 or TRBV12-4 with TRBJ2-7, with 8 nucleotides matching TRBD1. J lost 2 bases, V lost 6 bases, and 9 bases had no gene match. This CDR3 region has 15 residues. CDR3 sequence (DNA): TGTGCCAGCAGCCCCGGGGACAGGAGGCCCTACGAGCAGTACTTC. Protein product: CASSPGDRRPYEQYF.

This clonotype was seen only a few times. The V gene is TRBV6-1, the J gene TRBJ2-3, with D hard to call. This CDR3 region has 11 residues. Per the germline V gene, CDR1 is MNHNS and CDR2 is SASEGT. With 8 bases removed from V and 4 bases from J, the gap between germline ends came to 7 bases. The CDR3 DNA is TGTGCCAGCGAGGCGGCAGATACGCAGTATTTT. It is translated as CASEAADTQYF.

This clonotype was seen a handful of times. The rearrangement joins TRBV28 to TRBJ2-4, with 7 bases fitting TRBD1. Germline values: CDR1 MDHEN, CDR2 SYDVKM. J lost 15 bases, V lost 5 bases, and 13 bases had no gene match. The CDR3 consists of 13 residues. The CDR3 spells CASSGSGRDSRYF. CDR3 DNA sequence: TGTGCCAGCAGTGGATCCGGTCGGGACAGTAGGTACTTC.

This clonotype has a count of ten or more. The chain has TRBV2 and TRBJ2-7, with 12 bases that match TRBD1. The CDR3 runs to 15 residues. Germline-derived CDR1 and CDR2 are SNHLY and FYNNEI. With V trimmed by 8 bases and J by 4 bases, 9 bases remained unmatched. CDR3 DNA: TGTGCCAGCCTGTTCCCGGGACAGGGGGCTTACGAGCAGTACTTC. Protein product: CASLFPGQGAYEQYF.

The table lists this clonotype with a few counts. The chain employs TRBV27 and TRBJ2-4, with a weak D call TRBD2 (6 bases). The CDR3 is made up of 17 amino acids. Germline-derived CDR1 and CDR2 are MNHEY and SMNVEV (reference sequence). V was shortened by 6 bases and J by 5 bases, with 23 bases between the two germline ends. The CDR3 DNA follows: TGTGCCAGCAGCCCCATTGCCGGGGGTGGGTTCGAAAACATTCAGTACTTC. Its protein product is CASSPIAGGGFENIQYF.

This clonotype has ten or more counts. The V and J genes are TRBV10-3 and TRBJ2-3; D call uncertain. The CDR3 contains 14 residues. Germline-derived CDR1 and CDR2 are ENHRY and SYGVKD. Between the trimmed V and J ends, which lost 0 bases and 6 bases, there was a span of 10 bases. This CDR3 reads CAISESSNVDTQYF. The DNA of the CDR3 is TGTGCCATCAGTGAGTCTTCCAACGTGGATACGCAGTATTTT.

At least ten counts were recorded for this clonotype. V usage is TRBV5-4 and J usage is TRBJ2-3; 12 bases map to TRBD2. The CDR3 covers 16 residues. With V trimmed by 3 bases and J by 4 bases, 6 bases remained unmatched. Per germline, CDR1 SGHNT and CDR2 YYREEE (reference sequence). The CDR3 loop reads CASSSRLAGESDTQYF. The CDR3 nucleotides are TGTGCCAGCAGCTCTCGACTAGCGGGAGAATCAGATACGCAGTATTTT.

This clonotype was counted a few times. The chain recombines TRBV2 with TRBJ2-7; a weak D match, TRBD2 (6 bases). V was pared by 4 bases and J by 2 bases, with 9 bases between. Per the germline V gene, CDR1 is SNHLY and CDR2 is FYNNEI. This CDR3 has 13 amino acids. The CDR3 DNA is TGTGCCAGCAGTGTCGTAGCGGCCTACGAGCAGTACTTC. As protein: CASSVVAAYEQYF.

This clonotype was seen more than once but under ten times. The chain is built from TRBV20-1 and TRBJ2-2; the match to TRBD1 covers 10 bases. Germline-derived CDR1 and CDR2 are DFQATT and SNEGSKA (reference sequence). The trim removed 6 bases at V and 4 bases at J, leaving 14 bases unmatched. The CDR3 is 17 amino acids. The CDR3 region is CSANRDRGFSITGELFF. The DNA of the CDR3 is TGCAGTGCCAACCGGGACAGGGGATTTTCGATCACCGGGGAGCTGTTTTTT.

This clonotype was detected ten times or more. The chain joins TRBV20-1 to TRBJ1-1; D perhaps matches TRBD1 (6 bases). Germline CDR1 reads DFQATT; CDR2 reads SNEGSKA (reference sequence). CDR3 length equals 16 residues. V lost 5 bases and J 3 bases, leaving 22 bases between the germline ends. The CDR3 DNA sequence: TGCAGTGCTCTAAGTGGGTACGATAGGGGGGACACTGAAGCTTTCTTT. Encoded protein: CSALSGYDRGDTEAFF.

This clonotype was found many times. The chain joins TRBV11-2 to TRBJ2-7; no firm D call. The V gene lost 5 bases and the J gene lost 2 bases, with 4 bases spanning the gap. There are 11 residues in the CDR3. Germline lookup yields CDR1 SGHAT and CDR2 FQNNGV. CDR3 nucleotides: TGTGCCAGCAGCCTTACCTACGAGCAGTACTTC. Its protein product is CASSLTYEQYF. Supplemented by reference TRBV11-2 and TRBJ2-7, the full variable domain reads EAGVAQSPRYKIIEKRQSVAFWCNPISGHATLYWYQQILGQGPKLLIQFQNNGVVDDSQLPKDRFSAERLKGVDSTLKIQPAKLEDSAVYLCASSLTYEQYFGPGTRLTVT.

The table lists this clonotype with many counts. The chain joins TRBV7-3 to TRBJ2-3; 12 nucleotides line up with TRBD2. CDR1 and CDR2 from the germline V gene are SGHTA and FQGTGA. There are 20 residues in the CDR3. Unmatched junction bases numbered 16, after V lost 1 base and J lost 5 bases. CDR3 nucleotide sequence: TGTGCCAGCAGCTTAATCCCTAGCGGGAGGGGGGGGGGGGGCCAAGATACGCAGTATTTT. This gives the protein CASSLIPSGRGGGGQDTQYF.

This clonotype has a handful of counts. The V gene is TRBV28, the J gene TRBJ1-3; 9 nucleotides align to TRBD1. This CDR3 has 16 amino acids. V was pared by 3 bases and J by 0 bases, with 3 bases of the junction left unmatched. Per the germline V gene, CDR1 is MDHEN and CDR2 is SYDVKM. CDR3 sequence: CASSLGQGPSGNTIYF. DNA of the CDR3: TGTGCCAGCAGTTTGGGACAGGGTCCCTCTGGAAACACCATATATTTT.

Comments on this clonotype: Being one base from a much bigger clone, this may be a read error. The gene calls are TRBV7-2 and TRBJ1-5; D unclear. The length of the CDR3 is 14 residues. The germline V and J ends were trimmed by 10 bases and 6 bases, with 19 bases remaining between them. Germline loops: CDR1 SGHTA, CDR2 FQGNSA. Here the CDR3 DNA reads TGTGCCAACAGTTCCGGACGTCCGCCTCAGCCCCAGCATTTT. Its translation is CANSSGRPPQPQHF. Combining the CDR3 with reference TRBV7-2 and TRBJ1-5 gives the whole variable domain GAGVSQSPSNKVTEKGKDVELRCDPISGHTALYWYRQSLGQGLEFLIYFQGNSAPDKSGLPSDRFSAERTGGSVSTLTIQRTQQEDSAVYLCANSSGRPPQPQHFGDGTRLSIL.

This clonotype was picked up many times. This sequence joins TRBV2 and TRBJ2-3; maybe TRBD2 (6 bases). The CDR3 is made up of 15 amino acids. The germline CDR1 and CDR2 sequences are SNHLY and FYNNEI. V was cut by 7 bases and J by 0 bases, with 14 bases left in between. The CDR3 spells CASTAGGTSTDTQYF. CDR3 nucleotide sequence: TGTGCCAGCACCGCGGGCGGGACTAGCACAGATACGCAGTATTTT.

In this sample, this clonotype turned up a few times. The V and J genes are TRBV11-2 and TRBJ2-6; the match to TRBD1 covers 7 bases. Germline V gives CDR1 SGHAT, CDR2 FQNNGV. The CDR3 has 18 amino acids. The V and J ends lost 0 bases and 2 bases, in that order; junction bases with no gene match: 7. CDR3: CASSLDLFTGAGANVLTF. As DNA, the CDR3 is TGTGCCAGCAGCTTAGACCTATTCACAGGGGCTGGGGCCAACGTCCTGACTTTC. The full variable domain, completed using reference TRBV11-2 and TRBJ2-6, is EAGVAQSPRYKIIEKRQSVAFWCNPISGHATLYWYQQILGQGPKLLIQFQNNGVVDDSQLPKDRFSAERLKGVDSTLKIQPAKLEDSAVYLCASSLDLFTGAGANVLTFGAGSRLTVL.

Many counts were recorded for this clonotype. This chain connects TRBV20-1 to TRBJ1-2; 8 nucleotides agree with TRBD1. V dropped 6 bases and J dropped 7; count of bases not matched to a gene: 7. This CDR3 is built from 12 residues. From germline, CDR1 is DFQATT and CDR2 SNEGSKA (reference sequence). The CDR3 protein is CSAAGGSLGYTF. The CDR3 DNA is TGCAGTGCCGCAGGGGGCTCCCTTGGCTACACCTTC.

This clonotype was recorded many times. V usage is TRBV5-1 and J usage is TRBJ2-7; D unclear. The germline V gene encodes CDR1 SGHRS and CDR2 YFSETQ. The V end was cut by 1 base, the J end by 6 bases, with 14 bases between. There are 14 residues in the CDR3. Here the CDR3 reads CASSLTEVLTEQYF. The CDR3 region has the DNA TGCGCCAGCAGCTTGACCGAAGTATTGACCGAGCAGTACTTC.

This clonotype was recorded a few times. The junction departs from the called germline gene at one end, perhaps through a read error. V gene TRBV5-1 combines with J gene TRBJ2-7, with 9 bases matching TRBD2. This CDR3 region has 16 residues. Germline CDR1 and CDR2: SGHRS and YFSETQ. The CDR3 reads CTSSLDQREAPIEQYF. CDR3 sequence (DNA): TGCACCAGCAGCTTGGATCAGCGGGAGGCCCCAATCGAGCAGTACTTC.

This clonotype appeared many times. V and J are TRBV20-1 and TRBJ2-7; 10 nucleotides align to TRBD1. Germline V gene lookup returns CDR1 DFQATT and CDR2 SNEGSKA (reference sequence). After removal of 5 bases from V and 5 bases from J, the junction contained 12 bases not matched to a gene. This CDR3 comprises 15 residues. CDR3 in DNA: TGCAGTGCTGCTCCCCGGGGGACAGGGGTAAACGAGCAGTACTTC. It yields the protein CSAAPRGTGVNEQYF.

This clonotype was detected once. This could be a read error, since a much larger clone is one nucleotide away. The chain links TRBV12-3 or TRBV12-4 to TRBJ1-6; 9 bases line up with TRBD1. J lost 14 bases, V lost 0 bases, and 5 bases had no gene match. The CDR3 consists of 14 residues. The CDR3 here is CASSLAGQGAALHF. The CDR3 DNA reads TGTGCCAGCAGTTTAGCGGGACAGGGTGCAGCCCTCCACTTT.

This clonotype has a handful of counts. This chain links TRBV5-1 with TRBJ2-1; D gene unclear. Between the trimmed V and J ends, which lost 2 bases and 8 bases, there was a span of 8 bases. The CDR3 totals 12 residues. Germline lookup yields CDR1 SGHRS and CDR2 YFSETQ. The CDR3 region is CASSFSIDEQFF. The CDR3 coding sequence is TGCGCCAGCAGCTTTAGTATCGATGAGCAGTTCTTC.

This clonotype was counted many times. This chain connects TRBV27 to TRBJ1-4; 8 positions agree with TRBD1. CDR1 is MNHEY and CDR2 is SMNVEV in the germline V gene (reference sequence). V lost 7 bases to trimming and J lost 7 bases; unmatched junction nucleotides: 11. The length of the CDR3 is 15 residues. The CDR3 bases are TGTGCCAGCACCCAACGGGACAGGATTGGTGAAAAACTGTTTTTT. This sequence encodes CASTQRDRIGEKLFF.

The table lists this clonotype with many counts. The chain employs TRBV2 and TRBJ1-1; 9 bases are shared with TRBD1. Germline CDR1 reads SNHLY; CDR2 reads FYNNEI. With V trimmed by 4 bases and J by 2 bases, 5 bases remained unmatched. The CDR3 is 15 amino acids. The CDR3 protein is CASSANRGPNTEAFF. CDR3 bases: TGTGCCAGCAGTGCTAACAGGGGGCCCAACACTGAAGCTTTCTTT.

The table lists this clonotype with a count of one. V gene TRBV12-3 or TRBV12-4 combines with J gene TRBJ2-5; 13 bases agree with TRBD2. The trim removed 5 bases at V and 1 base at J, leaving 7 bases unmatched. CDR3 length: 17 residues. The chain's CDR3 is CASSPPGLAGFQETQYF. The CDR3 DNA sequence: TGTGCCAGCAGTCCCCCGGGACTAGCGGGGTTCCAAGAGACCCAGTACTTC.

This clonotype has a count of ten or more. V and J are TRBV24-1 and TRBJ2-2; D may be TRBD1 (5 bases). V was cut by 3 bases and J by 6 bases, with 16 bases left in between. The germline gives CDR1 KGHDR, CDR2 SFDVKD. The CDR3 has 16 amino acids. CDR3 sequence reads: CATSDPPPGSSGELFF. CDR3 coding DNA: TGTGCCACCAGTGATCCCCCGCCAGGGTCATCCGGGGAGCTGTTTTTT.

This clonotype was found a few times. The chain couples TRBV20-1 to TRBJ2-3; 9 nucleotides align to TRBD2. V shed 0 bases, J shed 4 bases, and the junction held 2 bases outside the gene matches. Germline loops: CDR1 DFQATT, CDR2 SNEGSKA (reference sequence). CDR3 length: 14 amino acids. CDR3 sequence: CSARDAGGADTQYF. For the CDR3, the DNA is TGCAGTGCTAGAGACGCGGGAGGGGCAGATACGCAGTATTTT.

This clonotype was counted many times. The chain recombines TRBV11-2 with TRBJ1-6, with D possibly matching TRBD1 (5 bases). Trimming cost V 5 bases and J 10 bases, with 12 bases left between them. Per the germline V gene, CDR1 is SGHAT and CDR2 is FQNNGV. The CDR3 contains 13 residues. The CDR3 reads CASSPAGDSPLHF. CDR3 nucleotide sequence: TGTGCCAGCAGCCCAGCGGGGGACTCACCCCTCCACTTT. The full variable domain, in which reference TRBV11-2 and TRBJ1-6 provide the parts outside the CDR3, is EAGVAQSPRYKIIEKRQSVAFWCNPISGHATLYWYQQILGQGPKLLIQFQNNGVVDDSQLPKDRFSAERLKGVDSTLKIQPAKLEDSAVYLCASSPAGDSPLHFGNGTRLTVT.

The V gene is TRBV3-1, the J gene TRBJ2-1; 8 bases line up with TRBD1. The V and J ends lost 6 bases and 7 bases, in that order; junction bases with no gene match: 8. Germline V gene lookup returns CDR1 LGHDT and CDR2 YNNKEL (reference sequence). The CDR3 runs 14 residues. The CDR3 nucleotides are TGTGCCAGCAGTACTCAGGGGGCGCAAAATGAGCAGTTCTTC. Its translation is CASSTQGAQNEQFF.